This TCR beta chain was sequenced during a study of T-cell reconstitution after alpha-beta-depleted transplantation in children. This clonotype turned up a few times. Researchers prepared the TCRbeta library using unique molecular identifiers, the study reports. MiXCR, applied by TCRdb to the PCR reads, yields one record per CDR3 protein. The repertoire holds some 840,000 distinct CDR3 sequences, roughly 15% seen once, with approximately 5% in the top ten. Trimming shortened V by 5 bases and J by 2 bases, and 9 bases separated the two germline ends. Germline V CDR1 and CDR2: DFQATT, SNEGSKA (reference sequence). The CDR3 loop spans 12 amino acids.

The receptor's source is a male patient between 5 and 17 years old who had a stem cell transplant for acute lymphoblastic leukemia, so the T cells may come from the graft donor. The source was PBMCs, mostly from graft donor cells, collected 360 days after TCRalphabeta/CD19-depleted stem cell transplant. This rearrangement joins TRBV20-1 to TRBJ2-5; D not resolved. The CDR3 protein is CSALNRQETQYF. Written as DNA, the CDR3 is TGCAGTGCTCTAAACAGACAAGAGACCCAGTACTTC.